The TCR beta chain described here comes from a study of T cell repertoires in cytomegalovirus infection. Whole-study context: CMV infection together with matching HLA type was indicated by public TCR beta signatures.

TCRdb ran MiXCR on the reads and lists one entry per CDR3 protein. The sample includes hundreds of thousands of distinct CDR3 sequences, 15% to 20% seen only once; the top ten take around 12%. Trimming shortened V by 1 base and J by 6 bases, and 15 bases separated the two germline ends. This CDR3 is 16 amino acids long. Per the germline V gene, CDR1 is LNHNV and CDR2 is YYDKDF (reference sequence). This clonotype was seen many times. The specimen was PBMCs. The chain carries TRBV15 and TRBJ2-2; D perhaps matches TRBD1 (5 bases). The sequence came from a human donor in good health (CMV status not recorded). Some clones in this sample may be carry-over from other donors' samples. The DNA for the CDR3 is TGTGCCACCAGCAGAGCGAGAGACAGCCGACCCGGGGAGCTGTTTTTT. It yields the protein CATSRARDSRPGELFF.